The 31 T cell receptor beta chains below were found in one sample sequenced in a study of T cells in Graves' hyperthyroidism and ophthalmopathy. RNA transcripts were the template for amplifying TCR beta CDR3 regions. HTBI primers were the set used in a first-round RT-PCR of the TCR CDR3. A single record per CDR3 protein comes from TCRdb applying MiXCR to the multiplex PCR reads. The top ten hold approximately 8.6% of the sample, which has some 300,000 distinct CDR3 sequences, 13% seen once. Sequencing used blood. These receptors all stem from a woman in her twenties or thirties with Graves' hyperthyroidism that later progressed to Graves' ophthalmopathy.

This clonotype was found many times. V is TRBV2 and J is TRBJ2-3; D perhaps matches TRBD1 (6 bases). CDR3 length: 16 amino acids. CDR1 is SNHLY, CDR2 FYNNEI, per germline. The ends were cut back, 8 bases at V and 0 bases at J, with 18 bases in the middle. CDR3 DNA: TGTGCCAGCTCCCGCGAGGGACAAAGTAGCACAGATACGCAGTATTTT. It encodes CASSREGQSSTDTQYF.

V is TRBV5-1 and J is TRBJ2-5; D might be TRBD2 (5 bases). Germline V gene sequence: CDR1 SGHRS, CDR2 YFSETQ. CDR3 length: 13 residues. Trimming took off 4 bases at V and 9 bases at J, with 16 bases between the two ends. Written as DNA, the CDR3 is TGCGCCAGCAGCCGTTTACGGGCCGGGGCCCAGTACTTC. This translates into CASSRLRAGAQYF.

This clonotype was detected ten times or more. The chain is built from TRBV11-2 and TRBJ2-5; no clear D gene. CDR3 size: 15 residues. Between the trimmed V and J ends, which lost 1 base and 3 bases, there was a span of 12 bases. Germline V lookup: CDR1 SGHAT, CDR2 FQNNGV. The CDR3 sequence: CASSLVWSEKETQYF. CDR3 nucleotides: TGTGCCAGCAGCTTAGTGTGGAGTGAAAAAGAGACCCAGTACTTC.

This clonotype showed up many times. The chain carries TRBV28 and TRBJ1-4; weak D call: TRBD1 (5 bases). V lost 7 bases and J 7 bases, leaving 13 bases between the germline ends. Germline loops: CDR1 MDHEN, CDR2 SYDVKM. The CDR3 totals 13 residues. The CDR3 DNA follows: TGTGCCAGCAACGGGGGTGGTATTGAAAAACTGTTTTTT. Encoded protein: CASNGGGIEKLFF.

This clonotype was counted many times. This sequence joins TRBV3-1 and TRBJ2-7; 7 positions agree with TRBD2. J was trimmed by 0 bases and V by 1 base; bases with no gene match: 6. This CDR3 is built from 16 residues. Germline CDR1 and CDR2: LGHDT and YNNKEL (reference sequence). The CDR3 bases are TGTGCCAGCAGCCAAGCCCGACGCGGGAGCTCCTACGAGCAGTACTTC. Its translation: CASSQARRGSSYEQYF.

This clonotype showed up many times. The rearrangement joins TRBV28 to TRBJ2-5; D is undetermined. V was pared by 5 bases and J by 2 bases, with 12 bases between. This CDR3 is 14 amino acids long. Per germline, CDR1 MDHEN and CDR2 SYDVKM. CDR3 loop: CASSKRVLQETQYF. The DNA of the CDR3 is TGTGCCAGCAGTAAACGGGTGTTACAAGAGACCCAGTACTTC.

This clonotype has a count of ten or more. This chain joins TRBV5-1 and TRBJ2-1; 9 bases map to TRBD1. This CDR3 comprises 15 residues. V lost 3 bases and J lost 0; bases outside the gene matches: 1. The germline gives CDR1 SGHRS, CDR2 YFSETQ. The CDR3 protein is CASSSQGASYNEQFF. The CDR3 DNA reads TGCGCCAGCAGCTCACAGGGGGCCTCCTACAATGAGCAGTTCTTC.

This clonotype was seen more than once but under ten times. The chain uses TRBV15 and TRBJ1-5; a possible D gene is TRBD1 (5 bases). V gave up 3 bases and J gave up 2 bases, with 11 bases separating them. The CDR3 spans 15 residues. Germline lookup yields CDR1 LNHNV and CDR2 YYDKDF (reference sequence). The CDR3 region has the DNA TGTGCCACCAGCAGGGCGGCGGGGGGCAATCAGCCCCAGCATTTT. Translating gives CATSRAAGGNQPQHF.

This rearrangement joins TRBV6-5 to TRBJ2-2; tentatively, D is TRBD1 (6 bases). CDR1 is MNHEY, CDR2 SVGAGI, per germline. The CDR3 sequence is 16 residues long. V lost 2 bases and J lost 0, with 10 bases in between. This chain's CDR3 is CASSYTRGPNTGELFF. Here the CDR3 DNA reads TGTGCCAGCAGTTACACCAGGGGCCCGAACACCGGGGAGCTGTTTTTT.

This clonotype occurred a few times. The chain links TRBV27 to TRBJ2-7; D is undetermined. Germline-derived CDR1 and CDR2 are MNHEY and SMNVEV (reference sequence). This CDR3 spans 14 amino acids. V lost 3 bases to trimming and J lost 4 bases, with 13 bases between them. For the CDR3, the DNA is TGTGCCAGCAGTTTGGATCCCGGCCTGTACGAGCAGTACTTC. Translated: CASSLDPGLYEQYF.

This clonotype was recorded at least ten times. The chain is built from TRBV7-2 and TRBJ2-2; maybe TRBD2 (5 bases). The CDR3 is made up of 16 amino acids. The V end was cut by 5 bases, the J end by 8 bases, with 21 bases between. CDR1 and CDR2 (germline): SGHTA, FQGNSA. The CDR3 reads CASSRIPGMAMGELFF. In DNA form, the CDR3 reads TGTGCCAGCAGCCGAATACCGGGGATGGCCATGGGGGAGCTGTTTTTT.

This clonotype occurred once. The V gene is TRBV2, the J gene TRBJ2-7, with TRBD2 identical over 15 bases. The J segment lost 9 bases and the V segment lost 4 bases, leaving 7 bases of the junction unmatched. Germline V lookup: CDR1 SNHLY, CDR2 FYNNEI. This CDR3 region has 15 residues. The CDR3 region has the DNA TGTGCCAGCAGTGGAGGACTAGCGGGAGGGCCGGGGCAGTACTTC. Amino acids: CASSGGLAGGPGQYF.

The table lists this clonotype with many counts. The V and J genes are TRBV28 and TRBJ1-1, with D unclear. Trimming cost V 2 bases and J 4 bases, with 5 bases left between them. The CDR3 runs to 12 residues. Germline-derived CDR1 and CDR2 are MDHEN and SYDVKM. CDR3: CASSLTSTEAFF. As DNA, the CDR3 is TGTGCCAGCAGTTTAACAAGCACTGAAGCTTTCTTT. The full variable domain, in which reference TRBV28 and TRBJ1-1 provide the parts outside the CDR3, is DVKVTQSSRYLVKRTGEKVFLECVQDMDHENMFWYRQDPGLGLRLIYFSYDVKMKEKGDIPEGYSVSREKKERFSLILESASTNQTSMYLCASSLTSTEAFFGQGTRLTVV.

The CDR3 DNA is TGTGCCACCAGCAAAGGGGCCCCCGGGACTAGCAGTATTCAGTACTTC. It encodes CATSKGAPGTSSIQYF. The rearrangement uses TRBV15 and TRBJ2-4; 9 bases are shared with TRBD2. Germline-derived CDR1 and CDR2 are LNHNV and YYDKDF (reference sequence). J was trimmed by 10 bases and V by 4 bases; bases with no gene match: 14. The CDR3 consists of 16 residues.

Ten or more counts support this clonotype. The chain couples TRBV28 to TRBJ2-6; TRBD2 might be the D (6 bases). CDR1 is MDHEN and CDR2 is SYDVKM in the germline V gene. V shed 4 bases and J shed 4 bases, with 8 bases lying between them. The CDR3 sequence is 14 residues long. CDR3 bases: TGTGCCAGCAGTTCGGGAGAGGGGGCCAACGTCCTGACTTTC. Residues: CASSSGEGANVLTF.

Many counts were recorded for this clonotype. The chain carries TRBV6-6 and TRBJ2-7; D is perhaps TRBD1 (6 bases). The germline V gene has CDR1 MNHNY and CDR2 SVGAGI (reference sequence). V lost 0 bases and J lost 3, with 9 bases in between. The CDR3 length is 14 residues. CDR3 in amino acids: CASSYSGQYYEQYF. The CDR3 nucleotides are TGTGCCAGCAGTTACTCAGGACAGTACTACGAGCAGTACTTC.

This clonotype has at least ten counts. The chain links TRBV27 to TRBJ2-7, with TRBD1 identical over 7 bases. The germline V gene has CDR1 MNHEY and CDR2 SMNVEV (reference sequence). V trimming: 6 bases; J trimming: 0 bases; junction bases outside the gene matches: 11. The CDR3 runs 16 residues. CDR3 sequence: CASRKSTTGSSYEQYF. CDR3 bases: TGTGCCAGCAGAAAATCCACGACAGGGAGCTCCTACGAGCAGTACTTC.

The CDR3 sequence: CASSPGQGTTSSEQYF. The CDR3 region has the DNA TGTGCCAGCAGCCCGGGACAGGGAACTACGAGTTCGGAGCAGTACTTC. The chain couples TRBV7-9 to TRBJ2-7; 9 bases agree with TRBD1. V shed 5 bases, J shed 7 bases, and the junction held 15 bases outside the gene matches. Germline V gives CDR1 SEHNR, CDR2 FQNEAQ (reference sequence). This CDR3 contains 16 residues.

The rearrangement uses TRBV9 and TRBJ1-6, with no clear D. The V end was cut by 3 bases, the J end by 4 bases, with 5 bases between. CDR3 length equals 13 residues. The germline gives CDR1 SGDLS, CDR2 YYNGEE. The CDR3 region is CASSAPYNSPLHF. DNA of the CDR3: TGTGCCAGCAGCGCCCCGTATAATTCACCCCTCCACTTT.

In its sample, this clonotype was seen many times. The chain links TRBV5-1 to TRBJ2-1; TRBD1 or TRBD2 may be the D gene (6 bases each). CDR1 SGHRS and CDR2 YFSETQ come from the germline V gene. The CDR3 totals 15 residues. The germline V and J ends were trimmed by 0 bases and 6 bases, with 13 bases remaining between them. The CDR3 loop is CASSLGGRTVNEQFF. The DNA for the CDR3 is TGCGCCAGCAGCTTGGGGGGGAGGACAGTCAATGAGCAGTTCTTC. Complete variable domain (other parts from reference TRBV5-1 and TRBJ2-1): KAGVTQTPRYLIKTRGQQVTLSCSPISGHRSVSWYQQTPGQGLQFLFEYFSETQRNKGNFPGRFSGRQFSNSRSEMNVSTLELGDSALYLCASSLGGRTVNEQFFGPGTRLTVL.

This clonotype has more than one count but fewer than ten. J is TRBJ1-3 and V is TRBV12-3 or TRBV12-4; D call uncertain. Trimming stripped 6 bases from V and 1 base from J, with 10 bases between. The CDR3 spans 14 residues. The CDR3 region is CASRRELSGNTIYF. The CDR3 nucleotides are TGTGCCAGCAGGAGAGAGCTTTCTGGAAACACCATATATTTT.

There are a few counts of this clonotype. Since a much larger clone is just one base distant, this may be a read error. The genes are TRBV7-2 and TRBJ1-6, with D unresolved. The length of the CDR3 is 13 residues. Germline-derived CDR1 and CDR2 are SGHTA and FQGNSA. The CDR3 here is CASSLDYNPPLHF. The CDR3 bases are TGTGCCAGCAGCTTGGACTATAATCCACCCCTCCACTTT.

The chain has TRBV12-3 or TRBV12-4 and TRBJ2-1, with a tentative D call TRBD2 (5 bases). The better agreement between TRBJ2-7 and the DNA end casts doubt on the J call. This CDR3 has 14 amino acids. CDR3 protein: CASGLSSSYNEQYF. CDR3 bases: TGTGCCAGCGGACTTTCAAGCTCCTACAATGAGCAGTACTTC.

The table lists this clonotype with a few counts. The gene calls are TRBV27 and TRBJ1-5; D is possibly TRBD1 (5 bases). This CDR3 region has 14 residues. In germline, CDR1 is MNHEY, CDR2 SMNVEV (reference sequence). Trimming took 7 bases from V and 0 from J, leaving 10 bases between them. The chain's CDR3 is CASKPGYSNQPQHF. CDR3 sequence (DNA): TGTGCCAGCAAACCAGGGTATAGCAATCAGCCCCAGCATTTT.

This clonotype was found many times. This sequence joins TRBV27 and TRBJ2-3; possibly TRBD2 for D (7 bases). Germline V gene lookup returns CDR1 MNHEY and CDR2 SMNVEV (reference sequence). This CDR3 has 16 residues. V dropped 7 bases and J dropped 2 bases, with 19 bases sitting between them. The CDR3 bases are TGTGCCAGCAAGGGGTCGGGGGCGGGAGCCACAGATACGCAGTATTTT. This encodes CASKGSGAGATDTQYF.

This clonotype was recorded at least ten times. CDR3 sequence reads: CASSWGQGGQPQHF. The CDR3 bases are TGTGCCAGCAGTTGGGGACAGGGAGGGCAGCCCCAGCATTTT. The rearrangement uses TRBV27 and TRBJ1-5, with 9 bases that match TRBD1. CDR3 length equals 14 residues. V shed 4 bases and J 7 bases; nucleotides not matched to a gene: 5. Germline V gene lookup returns CDR1 MNHEY and CDR2 SMNVEV (reference sequence).

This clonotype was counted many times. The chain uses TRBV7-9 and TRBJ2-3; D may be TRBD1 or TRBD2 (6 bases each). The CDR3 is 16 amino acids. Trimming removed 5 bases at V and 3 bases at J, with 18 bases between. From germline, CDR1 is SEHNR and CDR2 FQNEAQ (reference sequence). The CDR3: CASSLSTGARTDTQYF. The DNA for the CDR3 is TGTGCCAGCAGCCTCTCGACGGGGGCGCGGACAGATACGCAGTATTTT.

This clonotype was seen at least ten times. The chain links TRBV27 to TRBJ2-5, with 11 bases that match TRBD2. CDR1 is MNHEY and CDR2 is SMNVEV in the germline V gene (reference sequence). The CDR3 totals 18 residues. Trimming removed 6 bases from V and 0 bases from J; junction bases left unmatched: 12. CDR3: CASSWGLAEFRHQETQYF. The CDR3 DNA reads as TGTGCCAGCAGCTGGGGACTAGCGGAGTTCCGGCACCAAGAGACCCAGTACTTC.

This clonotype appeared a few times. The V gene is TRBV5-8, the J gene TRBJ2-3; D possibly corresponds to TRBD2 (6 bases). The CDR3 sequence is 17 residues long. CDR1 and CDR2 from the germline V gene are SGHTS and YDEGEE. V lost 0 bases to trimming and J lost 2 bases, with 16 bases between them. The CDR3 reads CASSLEGGAGITDTQYF. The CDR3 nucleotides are TGTGCCAGCAGCTTGGAGGGAGGAGCCGGGATCACAGATACGCAGTATTTT.

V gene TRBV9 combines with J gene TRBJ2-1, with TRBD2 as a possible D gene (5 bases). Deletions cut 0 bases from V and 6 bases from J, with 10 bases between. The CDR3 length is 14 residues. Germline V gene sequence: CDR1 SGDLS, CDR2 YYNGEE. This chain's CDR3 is CASSVADLGNEQFF. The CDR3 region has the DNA TGTGCCAGCAGCGTAGCGGACTTAGGCAATGAGCAGTTCTTC.

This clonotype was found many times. The CDR3 DNA sequence: TGTGCCAGCAGTTTAGGGGTTTCCAAAAACATTCAGTACTTC. This gives the protein CASSLGVSKNIQYF. V usage is TRBV12-3 or TRBV12-4 and J usage is TRBJ2-4; no reliable D call. The CDR3 consists of 14 residues. The V and J ends lost 1 base and 2 bases respectively, with 6 bases between them.